This T cell receptor (beta chain) was identified in a study of post-analysis software for immune sequencing data. Study-level information: Courses of disease covered relapsing-remitting, secondary progressive and progressive-relapsing multiple sclerosis.

For this clonotype: Its antigen is still unknown. This may arise from a read error, as a much more abundant clone is one base away.

Carried by the TCR beta cDNA libraries were unique molecular identifiers. T cells numbering about 0.85 to 11 million yielded cDNA molecules that totaled approximately 500,000. Via MiXCR, TCRdb re-called the PCR reads, giving one row per CDR3 protein. The sample shows over 250,000 distinct CDR3 sequences, less than 40% of them seen only once. The study, taken as a whole, reports: Compared with controls, patients showed significantly lower normalized Chao1 diversity. Elevated frequency relative to controls characterized several TRBV segments in patients, TRBV5-6, TRBV5-1 and TRBV20-1 among them. Samples sharing a preparation batch grouped tightly together when assessed by F measure.

The CDR3 has 14 residues. Germline-derived CDR1 and CDR2 are SQVTM and ANQGSEA. The V end lost 6 bases, the J end lost 1 base, and 14 bases lay between the germline ends. V is TRBV29-1 and J is TRBJ2-3; D possibly corresponds to TRBD1 (6 bases). The sequenced material came from blood. This TCR derives from a girl aged 5-17 years with multiple sclerosis. The CDR3 protein is CSVVQQGGTDTQYF. The CDR3 DNA follows: TGCAGCGTAGTCCAACAGGGAGGCACAGATACGCAGTATTTT.